Reported below is one T cell receptor (beta chain). The antigen is unknown. The sample originates from a study of CD8 T cells in ankylosing spondylitis. Trimming pared 5 bases from V and 0 bases from J, leaving 9 bases between. There are 13 residues in the CDR3. CDR1 and CDR2 from the germline V gene are DFQATT and SNEGSKA (reference sequence). Notes on the study in general: For ankylosing spondylitis blood, a TCR beta motif of several highly homologous variants appeared characteristic. Existing reports had already noted some motif variants in reactive arthritis synovial fluid and blood. Significantly higher representation of disease-linked clones was reported for matched ankylosing spondylitis synovial fluid.

Scientists made TCR beta libraries using quantitative 5'-RACE with molecular barcodes. TCRdb re-called the 5' RACE reads through MiXCR, storing one row per CDR3 protein. Found here are around 890,000 distinct CDR3 sequences, around 11% of them singletons; the top ten hold approximately 0.51%. The J gene is TRBJ2-3, the V gene TRBV20-1; the D is unclear. The clonotype originates from a male donor with ankylosing spondylitis. Sequences were obtained from blood, either unsorted or a sorted T cell fraction (not recorded which). CDR3 region: CSAAPFSTDTQYF. CDR3 bases: TGCAGTGCTGCCCCTTTTAGCACAGATACGCAGTATTTT.